A selection of T cell receptor beta chains follows, all from one sample in a study of radiation and T cells in renal cell carcinoma. The protocol was immunoSEQ multiplex PCR, while the TCRdb copy is restricted to in-frame clones and leaves out a portion. The table lists 120,000 to 150,000 clones, 86% of them singletons. Sample: blood, taken from a patient whose treatment included radiotherapy and nephrectomy. The receptors derive from a woman between 50 and 59 years old with renal cell carcinoma. The CDR3 runs from the conserved cysteine through the conserved F or W. A D gene is named only where the DNA matches it firmly. The size field is filled for only some rows; it gives once, few, many or a size class.

d_call j_call clone_size v_call cdr3_aa cdr3_nt
TRBD1 TRBJ1-5 - TRBV7-2 CASSVDRLANQPQHF TGTGCCAGCAGCGTGGACAGGTTGGCGAATCAGCCCCAGCATTTT
- TRBJ2-7 once TRBV7-2 CASSLAFGTAYEQYF TGTGCCAGCAGCTTAGCGTTCGGCACCGCTTACGAGCAGTACTTC
TRBD1 TRBJ1-1 - TRBV18 CASSAGQGLSGTEAFF TGTGCCAGCTCAGCAGGACAGGGGCTTAGCGGCACTGAAGCTTTCTTT
- TRBJ1-1 - TRBV5-8 CASSLDWTAAMNTEAFF TGTGCCAGCAGCTTGGACTGGACAGCCGCCATGAACACTGAAGCTTTCTTT
- TRBJ1-5 - TRBV14 CASRAGRDYSNQPQHF TGTGCCAGCAGGGCAGGCAGGGACTATAGCAATCAGCCCCAGCATTTT
- TRBJ1-1 - TRBV15 CATSRSGNTEAFF TGTGCCACCAGCAGGTCGGGGAACACTGAAGCTTTCTTT
- TRBJ2-7 - TRBV5-1 CASSLPRGDEQYF TGCGCCAGCAGCTTGCCCAGGGGAGACGAGCAGTACTTC
- TRBJ1-1 - TRBV19 CASRSHTEAFF TGTGCCAGTAGATCTCACACTGAAGCTTTCTTT
TRBD2 TRBJ2-3 - TRBV6-6 CASSDWEGQGDTQYF TGTGCCAGCAGCGATTGGGAGGGCCAGGGAGATACGCAGTATTTT
TRBD1 TRBJ1-4 - TRBV5-1 CASSPEGQGGNEKLFF TGCGCCAGCAGCCCCGAAGGACAGGGCGGGAATGAAAAACTGTTTTTT
TRBD1 TRBJ2-5 once TRBV2 CASSGTGKETQYF TGTGCCAGCAGCGGGACAGGGAAAGAGACCCAGTACTTC
- TRBJ2-1 once TRBV7-2 CASSLGVQPNEQFF TGTGCCAGCAGCTTAGGGGTCCAGCCCAATGAGCAGTTCTTC
- TRBJ1-3 - TRBV13 CASSLEGNTIYF TGTGCCAGCAGCTTAGAAGGAAACACCATATATTTT
- TRBJ2-5 - TRBV9 CASSVVGGARETQYF TGTGCCAGCAGCGTAGTTGGGGGGGCAAGGGAGACCCAGTACTTC
TRBD1 TRBJ1-2 - TRBV2 CASRLLDRVHGYTF TGTGCCAGCAGGTTACTAGACAGGGTCCATGGCTACACCTTC
- TRBJ1-3 - TRBV9 CASSVGQAGNTIYF TGTGCCAGCAGCGTAGGACAGGCTGGAAACACCATATATTTT
TRBD1 TRBJ2-7 - TRBV7-2 CASSSSGGLEQYF TGTGCCAGCAGCTCTTCAGGGGGTCTCGAGCAGTACTTC
TRBD1 TRBJ1-5 few TRBV28 CASSLTGGASNQPQHF TGTGCCAGCAGCCTGACAGGGGGTGCGAGCAATCAGCCCCAGCATTTT
- TRBJ1-3 - TRBV10-3 CAISTGDGNTIYF TGTGCCATCAGTACCGGGGATGGAAACACCATATATTTT
- TRBJ1-5 once TRBV19 CASTDLSNQPQHF TGTGCCAGTACTGACTTAAGCAATCAGCCCCAGCATTTT
- TRBJ1-6 - TRBV19 CASSGPTGNSPLHF TGTGCCAGCTCAGGGCCTACTGGGAATTCACCCCTCCACTTT
TRBD1 TRBJ1-2 - TRBV6-5 CASRVQGTYGYTF TGTGCCAGCAGGGTACAGGGGACCTATGGCTACACCTTC